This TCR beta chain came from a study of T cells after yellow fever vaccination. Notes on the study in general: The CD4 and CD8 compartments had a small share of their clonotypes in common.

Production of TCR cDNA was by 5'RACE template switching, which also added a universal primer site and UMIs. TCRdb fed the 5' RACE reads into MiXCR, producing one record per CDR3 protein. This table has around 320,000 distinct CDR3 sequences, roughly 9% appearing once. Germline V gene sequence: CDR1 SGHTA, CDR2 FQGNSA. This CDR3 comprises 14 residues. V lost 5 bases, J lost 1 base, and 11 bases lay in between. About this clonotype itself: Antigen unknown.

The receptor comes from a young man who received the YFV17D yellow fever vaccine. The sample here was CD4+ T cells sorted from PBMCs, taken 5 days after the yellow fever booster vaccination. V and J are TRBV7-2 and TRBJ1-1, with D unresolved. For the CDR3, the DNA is TGTGCCAGCAGCCTACAAAGGCGGAACACTGAAGCTTTCTTT. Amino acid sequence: CASSLQRRNTEAFF.